A selection of T cell receptor beta chains follows, all from one sample in a study of T cell responses to AZD1222 COVID-19 vaccine. Data came from immunoSEQ multiplex PCR; TCRdb stores just in-frame clones and leaves some out. The repertoire holds around 120,000 clones, with about 85% as singletons. The sequencing here drew on peripheral blood, taken on day 0 of AZD1222 vaccination. All receptors derive from an adult in good health. Both conserved end residues are part of each CDR3. The order of the fields is J gene, D gene, clone size, V gene, CDR3 protein, CDR3 DNA. A D gene is named only where the DNA matches it firmly. Only some rows state a clone size, as once, few, many or a class for expanded clones.

TRBJ1-6 TRBD1 - TRBV28 CASRGQGAYNSPLHF TGTGCCAGCAGGGGACAGGGGGCTTATAATTCACCCCTCCACTTT
TRBJ2-5 - - TRBV29-1 CSVAPDSLSETQYF TGCAGCGTGGCACCAGACAGTCTTTCGGAGACCCAGTACTTC
TRBJ1-1 TRBD1 - TRBV5-4 CASSLQGAGVNTEAFF TGTGCCAGCAGCTTACAGGGGGCGGGAGTGAACACTGAAGCTTTCTTT
TRBJ2-5 TRBD2 - TRBV9 CASSVAGGLQETQYF TGTGCCAGCAGCGTAGCGGGAGGTTTACAAGAGACCCAGTACTTC
TRBJ1-4 TRBD1 - TRBV19 CASSIGTGGEKLFF TGTGCCAGTAGTATCGGGACAGGCGGTGAAAAACTGTTTTTT
TRBJ1-4 - - TRBV7-9 CASSYRPNEKLFF TGTGCCAGCAGCTACAGACCGAATGAAAAACTGTTTTTT
TRBJ2-7 - - TRBV2 CASSGPYEQYF TGTGCCAGCAGCGGACCCTACGAGCAGTACTTC
TRBJ1-5 - medium-sized TRBV6-1 CASSEAGHQPQHF TGTGCCAGCAGTGAAGCGGGGCATCAGCCCCAGCATTTT
TRBJ1-2 TRBD1 - TRBV4-2 CASSQERQLTGGGGYTF TGTGCCAGCAGCCAAGAACGCCAATTGACAGGGGGCGGCGGCTACACCTTC
TRBJ1-1 - - TRBV21-1 CASRQTSWGAHCTEAFF TGTGCCAGCAGGCAAACAAGTTGGGGGGCTCATTGCACTGAAGCTTTCTTT
TRBJ1-2 TRBD1 - TRBV7-9 CASSLAGQGDGYTF TGTGCCAGCAGCTTAGCGGGACAGGGAGACGGCTACACCTTC
TRBJ2-5 TRBD1 - TRBV29-1 CSVRGQGQETQYF TGCAGCGTTAGGGGACAGGGGCAAGAGACCCAGTACTTC
TRBJ2-5 - - TRBV2 CASSVLQETQYF TGTGCCAGCAGTGTACTACAAGAGACCCAGTACTTC
TRBJ2-5 - - TRBV3-1/TRBV3-2 CASSQDMQRETQYF TGTGCCAGCAGCCAAGACATGCAACGGGAGACCCAGTACTTC
TRBJ1-6 - once TRBV5-1 CASSKQGQYNSPLHF TGCGCCAGCAGCAAACAGGGTCAATATAATTCACCCCTCCACTTT
TRBJ1-6 - - TRBV4-1 CACSHEDSAGYSPLHF TGCGCCTGCAGCCATGAGGACTCCGCGGGGTATTCACCCCTCCACTTT
TRBJ1-6 TRBD1 - TRBV28 CASSTRVRGVSPLHF TGTGCCAGCAGTACCCGAGTCAGGGGGGTTTCACCCCTCCACTTT
TRBJ1-2 TRBD1 - TRBV7-8 CASSLTGQGHYGYTF TGTGCCAGCAGCTTAACGGGACAGGGACACTATGGCTACACCTTC